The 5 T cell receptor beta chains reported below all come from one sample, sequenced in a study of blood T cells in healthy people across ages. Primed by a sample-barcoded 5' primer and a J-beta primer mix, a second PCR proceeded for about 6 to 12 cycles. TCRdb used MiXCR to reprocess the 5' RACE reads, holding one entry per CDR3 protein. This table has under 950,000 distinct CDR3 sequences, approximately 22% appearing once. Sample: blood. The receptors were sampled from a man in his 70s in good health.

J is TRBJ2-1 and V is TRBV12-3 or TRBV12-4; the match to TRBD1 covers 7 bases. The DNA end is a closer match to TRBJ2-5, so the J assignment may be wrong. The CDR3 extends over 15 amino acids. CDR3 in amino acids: CASSLHPTGSETQYF. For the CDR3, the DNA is TGTGCCAGTAGTCTCCACCCGACAGGGAGCGAGACCCAGTACTTC.

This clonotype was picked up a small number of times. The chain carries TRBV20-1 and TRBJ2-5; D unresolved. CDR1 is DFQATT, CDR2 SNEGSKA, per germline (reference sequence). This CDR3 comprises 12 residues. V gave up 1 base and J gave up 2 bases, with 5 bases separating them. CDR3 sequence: CSARARQETQYF. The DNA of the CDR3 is TGCAGTGCTAGAGCCCGGCAAGAGACCCAGTACTTC.

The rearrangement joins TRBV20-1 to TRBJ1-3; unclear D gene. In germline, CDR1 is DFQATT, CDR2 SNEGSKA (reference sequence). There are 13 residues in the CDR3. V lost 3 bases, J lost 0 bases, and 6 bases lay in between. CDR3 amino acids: CSASSISGNTIYF. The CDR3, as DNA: TGCAGTGCTAGTTCGATCTCTGGAAACACCATATATTTT.

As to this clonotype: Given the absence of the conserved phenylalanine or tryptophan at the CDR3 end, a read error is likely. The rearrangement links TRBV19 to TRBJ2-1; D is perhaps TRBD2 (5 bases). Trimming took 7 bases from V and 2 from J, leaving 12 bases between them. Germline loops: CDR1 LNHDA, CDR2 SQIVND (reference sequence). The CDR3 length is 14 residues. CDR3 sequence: CASTPGKPYNEQFL. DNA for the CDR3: TGTGCCAGTACCCCCGGGAAACCCTACAATGAGCAGTTCTTA.

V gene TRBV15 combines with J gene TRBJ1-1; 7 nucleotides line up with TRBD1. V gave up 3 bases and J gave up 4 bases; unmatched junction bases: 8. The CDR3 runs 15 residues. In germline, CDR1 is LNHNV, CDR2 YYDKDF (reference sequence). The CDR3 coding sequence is TGTGCCACCAGCAGGGACAGGTTCGGGAGCACTGAAGCTTTCTTT. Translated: CATSRDRFGSTEAFF.